This entry features one TCR beta chain sequence. The data were obtained in a study of Ad26.COV2.S vaccination and SARS-CoV-2 variants. As to treatment: some 20 received Ad26.COV2.S at low or high dose, single or two shots; roughly five received placebo; per-sample allocation not given. Vaccine and placebo recipients were sampled on day 63 after the first injection. Sequencing was performed with immunoSEQ multiplex PCR; in TCRdb, only in-frame clones are kept and a portion is missing. The sample holds about 380,000 clones, about 83% seen once. The V end was cut by 4 bases, the J end by 2 bases, with 12 bases between. There are 15 residues in the CDR3. Germline assignment: CDR1 MGHRA and CDR2 YSYEKL.

Here the sequenced sample was peripheral blood, taken in a trial of Ad26.COV2.S vaccine versus placebo. The gene calls are TRBV4-1 and TRBJ1-5, with D possibly TRBD1 on 6 matching bases. This TCR was recovered from a person between 18 and 60 years old who received the Ad26.COV2.S COVID-19 vaccine or a placebo. The CDR3 nucleotides are TGCGCCAGCAGCCTGGGCCCAGGGGGCAATCAGCCCCAGCATTTT. Translated: CASSLGPGGNQPQHF.